This entry describes one T cell receptor beta chain. The antigen it binds to is not known. Base qualities were left out, and no much larger clone turns up one base away. TCRbeta CDR3 regions were amplified from genomic DNA using the immunoSEQ Assay, a bias-controlled multiplex PCR. As for the original processing: The number of nucleated cells in each sample was estimated by amplification of reference gene primers within the assay. To quantify the absolute abundance of each unique TCRbeta CDR3 rearrangement, sequence reads were collapsed and filtered. Productive Simpson clonality was computed per sample as the square root of Simpson's diversity index over productive rearrangements. Not all clones reach the TCRdb copy of this immuneACCESS table, which keeps in-frame sequences only. Checked studies attribute under half of the gap to unresolved V genes and leave the rest unexplained. Clone size and V and J calls were adopted from that table, with D and trimming inferred from the DNA. This sample holds around 210,000 clones; about 82% were observed only once. Together, the top ten hold about 5.1% of the sample.

These data are taken from a study of blood T cell repertoires in COVID-19 (dated by TCRdb to the early 2020s). Looking at the study overall: The collaborator samples originated in the United States, Italy and Spain and spanned the acute and convalescent phases of COVID-19. Where HLA class I and class II types were available, the types were taken from metadata supplied by the sample provider, not from assay-based typing. The material from the prospective study consisted of cDNA or gDNA derived from T cells, B-cell-depleted T cells, or PBMCs. Sample metadata almost always included a de-identified subject ID, COVID-19 status, age in years and sex. Samples came from the ongoing ImmuneRACE study (first 160 participants) plus 1,254 subjects from 6 global collaborators. Subjects who had been exposed to COVID-19, were actively infected with it, or had recovered from it provided the deeply sampled blood TCRbeta repertoires that made up the dataset. The repertoires were released in a freely available public database meant as a resource for research on the immune response to SARS-CoV-2. On the study overall, not on this receptor specifically: The quantity of clinical and demographic metadata differed by source and by participant and was supplied without curation.

One collaborating source in Seattle enrolled patients while the patients were actively infected and followed the patients over time throughout the course of disease. Collaborating institutions collected whole blood in K2EDTA tubes following their own protocols. For TCRbeta analysis, collaborator samples were shipped as frozen whole blood, as isolated PBMCs, or as DNA extracted from either sample type. Deletion took 2 bases off V and 3 bases off J, with a span of 18 bases between the germline ends. CDR1 and CDR2 are read off the germline V gene as MNHEY and SVGEGT. Including the terminal cysteine and phenylalanine, the CDR3 comprises 17 residues. Only the CDR3 portion is preserved as DNA: 51 bases, with reading frame beginning at the first base.

This sequence was found in a man between 50 and 59 years old with COVID-19, enrolled during active disease. The sample comprised peripheral blood. The chain links TRBV6-2 or TRBV6-3 with TRBJ2-3, with no reliable assignment of the D segment. The CDR3 region: CASSYPPQKIGTDTQYF. The base sequence is TGTGCCAGCAGTTACCCCCCCCAAAAGATCGGGACAGATACGCAGTATTTT.